This TCR beta chain was captured in a study of cytomegalovirus exposure and HLA in healthy donors. Study-level results: Differences between HLA loci emerged in a later analysis of TCR association rates, with DRB1 most and HLA-C fewest.

This clone was recorded once. As yet, its antigen is unknown. CDR3 length: 15 amino acids. CDR1 and CDR2 from the germline V gene are GTSNPN and SVGIG (reference sequence). The V gene end was trimmed by 2 bases and the J gene end by 3 bases; junction bases not matched to a gene: 5. PCR was performed using 60 Vbeta and 13 Jbeta primers. The assay was immunoSEQ multiplex PCR, and TCRdb's table has in-frame clones only and misses some. The table lists 35,000 to 40,000 clones, 70% to 75% of them singletons, with roughly 6.3% in the top ten. Sequencing was carried out using PBMCs. The sequence was obtained from a man younger than 40 in good health and CMV-seronegative. The chain recombines TRBV30 with TRBJ2-3; 10 bases match TRBD1. The CDR3 sequence is CAWSYRDRGTDTQYF. The CDR3 DNA follows: TGTGCCTGGAGTTACCGGGACAGGGGAACAGATACGCAGTATTTT.